This TCR beta chain was obtained from a study of early T cells in non-severe SARS-CoV-2 infection. Individual cDNA molecules carried attached unique molecular identifiers. TCRdb recomputed calls from the 5' RACE reads with MiXCR, one row per CDR3 protein. The data show 35,000 to 45,000 distinct CDR3 sequences, about 8% seen once. The specimen was whole blood, collected at baseline. This clonotype originated in an adult who was a healthcare worker with PCR-confirmed SARS-CoV-2 infection or an uninfected control (not recorded which).

CDR3 DNA: TGTGCCAGCAGCTTAGTGGTGAATGAAAAACTGTTTTTT. Protein: CASSLVVNEKLFF. V is TRBV7-3 and J is TRBJ1-4, with D uncertain. The CDR3 spans 13 residues. Germline V gene sequence: CDR1 SGHTA, CDR2 FQGTGA. The V end was cut by 2 bases, the J end by 5 bases, with 6 bases between. Using reference TRBV7-3 and TRBJ1-4 for the parts outside the CDR3, the full variable domain is GAGVSQTPSNKVTEKGKYVELRCDPISGHTALYWYRQSLGQGPEFLIYFQGTGAADDSGLPNDRFFAVRPEGSVSTLKIQRTERGDSAVYLCASSLVVNEKLFFGSGTQLSVL.